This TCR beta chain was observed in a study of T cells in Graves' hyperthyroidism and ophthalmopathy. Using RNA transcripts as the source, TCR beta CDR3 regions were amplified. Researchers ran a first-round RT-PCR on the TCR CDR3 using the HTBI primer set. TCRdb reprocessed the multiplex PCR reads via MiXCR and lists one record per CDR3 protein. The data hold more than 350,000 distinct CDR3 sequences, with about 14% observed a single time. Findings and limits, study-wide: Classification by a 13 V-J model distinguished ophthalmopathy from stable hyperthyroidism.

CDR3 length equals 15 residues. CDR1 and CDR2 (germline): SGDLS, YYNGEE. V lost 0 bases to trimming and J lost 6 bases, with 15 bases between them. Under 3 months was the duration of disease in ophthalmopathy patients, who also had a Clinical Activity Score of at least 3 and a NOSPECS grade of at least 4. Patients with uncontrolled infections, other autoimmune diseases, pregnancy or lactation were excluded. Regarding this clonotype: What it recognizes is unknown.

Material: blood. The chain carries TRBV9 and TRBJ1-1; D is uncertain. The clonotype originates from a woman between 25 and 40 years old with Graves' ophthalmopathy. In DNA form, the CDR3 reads TGTGCCAGCAGCGTAGCCGTAGCAGATTGGGCTGAAGCTTTCTTT. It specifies CASSVAVADWAEAFF.